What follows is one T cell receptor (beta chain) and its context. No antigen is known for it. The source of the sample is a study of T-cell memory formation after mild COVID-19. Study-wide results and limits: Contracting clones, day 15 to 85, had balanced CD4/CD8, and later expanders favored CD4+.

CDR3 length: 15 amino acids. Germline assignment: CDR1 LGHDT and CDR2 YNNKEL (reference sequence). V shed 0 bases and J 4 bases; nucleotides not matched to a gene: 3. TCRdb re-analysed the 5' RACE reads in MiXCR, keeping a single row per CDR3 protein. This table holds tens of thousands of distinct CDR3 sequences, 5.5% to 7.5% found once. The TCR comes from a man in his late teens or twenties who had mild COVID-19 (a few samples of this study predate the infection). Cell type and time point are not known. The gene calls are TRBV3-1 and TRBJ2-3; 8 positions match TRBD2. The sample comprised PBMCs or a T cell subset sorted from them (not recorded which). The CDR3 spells CASSQESGGPDTQYF. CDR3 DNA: TGTGCCAGCAGCCAAGAATCGGGGGGGCCAGATACGCAGTATTTT.